The rows below give T cell receptor beta chains drawn from one sample of a study of blood T cell repertoires in COVID-19. Here immunoSEQ multiplex PCR was the method, and the copy in TCRdb shows in-frame clones only, minus some. The data hold 70,000 to 85,000 clones, with around 83% observed a single time. The sequenced sample was peripheral blood. The receptors were gathered from a human donor in a cohort sampled during active COVID-19. Each CDR3 is given without its conserved first and last residue. The D gene is left open where the match is weak.

j_gene: TRBJ2-5; d_gene: -; v_gene: TRBV6-5; CDR3aa: ASSQKQETQY
j_gene: TRBJ2-2; d_gene: TRBD2; v_gene: TRBV10-2; CDR3aa: ASSPGLAGGNTGELF
j_gene: TRBJ1-1; d_gene: -; v_gene: TRBV5-1; CDR3aa: ASSLDGAGVGSGGNTEAF
j_gene: TRBJ2-7; d_gene: -; v_gene: TRBV7-8; CDR3aa: ASSSYRDTSSYEQY
j_gene: TRBJ1-3; d_gene: -; v_gene: TRBV4-1; CDR3aa: ASSQEGGTPRGNTIY
j_gene: TRBJ2-5; d_gene: TRBD1; v_gene: TRBV19; CDR3aa: ASSSIRGRETQY
j_gene: TRBJ2-1; d_gene: -; v_gene: TRBV19; CDR3aa: ASSTTSTYNEQF
j_gene: TRBJ2-3; d_gene: TRBD2; v_gene: TRBV7-2; CDR3aa: ASSLSGRGGADTQY
j_gene: TRBJ2-7; d_gene: -; v_gene: TRBV18; CDR3aa: ASCPGRRSYEQY
j_gene: TRBJ1-3; d_gene: -; v_gene: TRBV7-5; CDR3aa: VRSLATELSGNTIY
j_gene: TRBJ2-6; d_gene: -; v_gene: TRBV19; CDR3aa: ASTIRSGASGANVLT
j_gene: TRBJ1-6; d_gene: -; v_gene: TRBV7-8; CDR3aa: ASGTTENSPLH
j_gene: TRBJ1-5; d_gene: -; v_gene: TRBV27; CDR3aa: ASSLRGDSNQPQH
j_gene: TRBJ2-1; d_gene: -; v_gene: TRBV6-5; CDR3aa: ASSRGQGTEQF
j_gene: TRBJ2-3; d_gene: -; v_gene: TRBV5-1; CDR3aa: ASSPGGPRADTQY
j_gene: TRBJ1-4; d_gene: -; v_gene: TRBV3-1/TRBV3-2; CDR3aa: ASSKWTNEKLF
j_gene: TRBJ2-7; d_gene: TRBD1; v_gene: TRBV29-1; CDR3aa: SAGTDAREQY
j_gene: TRBJ2-7; d_gene: TRBD1; v_gene: TRBV13; CDR3aa: ASNTGADSFEQY
j_gene: TRBJ1-5; d_gene: -; v_gene: TRBV7-2; CDR3aa: ASSFEQGTPQH
j_gene: TRBJ1-2; d_gene: TRBD1; v_gene: TRBV2; CDR3aa: ASASQGALYGYT
j_gene: TRBJ2-3; d_gene: TRBD1; v_gene: TRBV5-1; CDR3aa: ASGETGNRADTQY
j_gene: TRBJ1-5; d_gene: -; v_gene: TRBV2; CDR3aa: ASSGTASNQPQH
j_gene: TRBJ2-7; d_gene: TRBD1; v_gene: TRBV14; CDR3aa: ASSQGLQGASYEQY
j_gene: TRBJ2-7; d_gene: TRBD1; v_gene: TRBV18; CDR3aa: ASSPTGVGEQY
j_gene: TRBJ2-3; d_gene: -; v_gene: TRBV30; CDR3aa: AWSGADTQY
j_gene: TRBJ2-7; d_gene: TRBD1; v_gene: TRBV18; CDR3aa: ASSRDSSYEQY
j_gene: TRBJ1-5; d_gene: -; v_gene: TRBV14; CDR3aa: ASRRTKGSQPQH
j_gene: TRBJ2-7; d_gene: TRBD1; v_gene: TRBV15; CDR3aa: ATEGQGSYEQY
j_gene: TRBJ2-1; d_gene: -; v_gene: TRBV7-9; CDR3aa: ASSQADLFYNEQF
j_gene: TRBJ2-1; d_gene: -; v_gene: TRBV6-5; CDR3aa: ASSTRNPGIPEF
j_gene: TRBJ2-5; d_gene: -; v_gene: TRBV6-5; CDR3aa: ASSPPARQGETQY
j_gene: TRBJ2-1; d_gene: -; v_gene: TRBV28; CDR3aa: ASSLSVGLEQF
j_gene: TRBJ1-1; d_gene: -; v_gene: TRBV5-1; CDR3aa: ASSLQGQGNTEAF
j_gene: TRBJ2-7; d_gene: -; v_gene: TRBV7-3; CDR3aa: ASSSKQGREQY
j_gene: TRBJ2-5; d_gene: TRBD2; v_gene: TRBV10-3; CDR3aa: AISEGGLGETQY
j_gene: TRBJ1-6; d_gene: TRBD1; v_gene: TRBV5-4; CDR3aa: ASRLDRDPNSPLH
j_gene: TRBJ1-1; d_gene: -; v_gene: TRBV3-1/TRBV3-2; CDR3aa: ASSYRRTEAF
j_gene: TRBJ2-1; d_gene: -; v_gene: TRBV14; CDR3aa: ASSQEKRESSEQF
j_gene: TRBJ2-5; d_gene: TRBD2; v_gene: TRBV28; CDR3aa: ASSFAAGGVETQY
j_gene: TRBJ1-1; d_gene: TRBD1; v_gene: TRBV27; CDR3aa: ASSFSLRDRGQTEAF
j_gene: TRBJ2-1; d_gene: -; v_gene: TRBV5-5; CDR3aa: ASSLTAATYNEQF
j_gene: TRBJ2-1; d_gene: -; v_gene: TRBV29-1; CDR3aa: SVDLEGGNEQF
j_gene: TRBJ2-3; d_gene: TRBD1; v_gene: TRBV7-9; CDR3aa: ASGQGGDTQY
j_gene: TRBJ2-1; d_gene: TRBD2; v_gene: TRBV24-1; CDR3aa: ATSDLAGVGYNEQF
j_gene: TRBJ2-1; d_gene: TRBD2; v_gene: TRBV6-5; CDR3aa: ASSYWGGRDNEQF